The following is a T cell receptor beta chain sequence with its context. Its antigen remains unidentified. The data were taken from a study of cytomegalovirus exposure and HLA in healthy donors. Study-level points and caveats: Cytomegalovirus association was assigned to about 150 TCR beta chains.

Assay: immunoSEQ multiplex PCR; the TCRdb copy retains only in-frame clones and omits some. Of some 68,000 clones in the sample, approximately 96% were seen once. Germline CDR1 is SGHNT and CDR2 is YYREEE (reference sequence). The CDR3 has 18 amino acids. V was trimmed by 3 bases and J by 2 bases, leaving 21 bases between them. The origin of this receptor is a man aged 18 to 30 in good health and CMV-seropositive. The sequencing sample was made of PBMCs. The chain combines TRBV5-4 with TRBJ1-3, with D tentatively TRBD1 (6 bases). In DNA form, the CDR3 reads TGTGCCAGCAGCTCGGAGGTAACTGCAGGGGCTGCTGGAAACACCATATATTTT. Translation gives CASSSEVTAGAAGNTIYF.